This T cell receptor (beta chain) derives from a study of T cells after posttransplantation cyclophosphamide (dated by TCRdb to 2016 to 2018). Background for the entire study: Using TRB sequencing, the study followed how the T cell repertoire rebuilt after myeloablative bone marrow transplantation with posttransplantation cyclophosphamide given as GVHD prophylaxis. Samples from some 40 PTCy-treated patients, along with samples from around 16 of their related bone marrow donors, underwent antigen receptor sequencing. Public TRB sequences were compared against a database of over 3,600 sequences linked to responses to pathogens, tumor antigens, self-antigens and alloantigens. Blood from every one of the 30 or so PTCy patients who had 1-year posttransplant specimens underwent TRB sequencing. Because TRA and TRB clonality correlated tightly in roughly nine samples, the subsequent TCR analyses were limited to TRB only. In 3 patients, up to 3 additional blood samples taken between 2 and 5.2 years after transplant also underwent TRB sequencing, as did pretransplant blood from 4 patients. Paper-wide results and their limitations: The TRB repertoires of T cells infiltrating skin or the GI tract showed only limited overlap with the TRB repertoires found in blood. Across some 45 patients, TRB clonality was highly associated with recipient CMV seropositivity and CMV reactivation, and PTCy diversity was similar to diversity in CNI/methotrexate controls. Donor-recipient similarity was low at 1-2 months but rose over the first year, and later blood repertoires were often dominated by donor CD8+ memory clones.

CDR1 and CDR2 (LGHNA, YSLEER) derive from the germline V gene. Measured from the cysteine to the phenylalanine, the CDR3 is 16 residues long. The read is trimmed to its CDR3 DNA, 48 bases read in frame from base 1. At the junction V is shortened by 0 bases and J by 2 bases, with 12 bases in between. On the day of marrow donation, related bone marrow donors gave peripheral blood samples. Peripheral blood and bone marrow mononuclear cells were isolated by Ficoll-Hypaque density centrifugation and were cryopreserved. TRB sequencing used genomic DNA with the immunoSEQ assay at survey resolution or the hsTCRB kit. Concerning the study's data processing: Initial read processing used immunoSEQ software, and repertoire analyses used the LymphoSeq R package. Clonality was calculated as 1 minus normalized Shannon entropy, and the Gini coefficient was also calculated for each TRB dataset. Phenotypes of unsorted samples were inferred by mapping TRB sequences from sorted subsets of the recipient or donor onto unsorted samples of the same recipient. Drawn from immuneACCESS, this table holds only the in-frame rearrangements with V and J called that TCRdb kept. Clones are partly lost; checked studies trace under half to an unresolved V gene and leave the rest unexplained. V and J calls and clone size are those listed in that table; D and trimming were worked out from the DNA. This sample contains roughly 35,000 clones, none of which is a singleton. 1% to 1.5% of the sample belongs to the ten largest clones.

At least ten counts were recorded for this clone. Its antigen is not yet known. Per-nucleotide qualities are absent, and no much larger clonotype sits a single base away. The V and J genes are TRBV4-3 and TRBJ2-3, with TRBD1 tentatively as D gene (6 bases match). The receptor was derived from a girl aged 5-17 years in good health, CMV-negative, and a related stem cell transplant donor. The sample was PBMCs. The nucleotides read TGCGCCAGCAGCCAAGATCCGGCAGGGGCCACAGATACGCAGTATTTT. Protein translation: CASSQDPAGATDTQYF.